A selection of T cell receptor beta chains follows, all from one sample in a study of blood T cell repertoires in COVID-19. Sequencing used immunoSEQ multiplex PCR; TCRdb keeps in-frame clones, though not all of them. The table records approximately 100,000 clones, roughly 80% of them present only once. The source material was peripheral blood. The receptors originated from a human donor in a cohort sampled during active COVID-19. Each CDR3 is given without its conserved first and last residue.

V	J	CDR3
TRBV4-1	TRBJ2-1	ASSRQLIGRYNEQF
TRBV6-5	TRBJ1-5	ASSQSNQPQH
TRBV6-6	TRBJ1-1	ASTQGRGATEAF
TRBV6-5	TRBJ1-1	ASRGREFTEAF
TRBV27	TRBJ2-5	ASSIRLAGWETQY
TRBV6-2/TRBV6-3	TRBJ2-1	ASSSGRGYNEQF
TRBV30	TRBJ1-2	AWTTLTGLTSGYT
TRBV21-1	TRBJ1-1	ASSKGTPWDTEAF
TRBV5-1	TRBJ1-1	ASSPRDRGDEAF
TRBV7-2	TRBJ2-7	ASSPERGSSYEQY
TRBV18	TRBJ1-1	ASSAANTEAF
TRBV7-2	TRBJ2-5	ASSFGGGAETQY
TRBV6-5	TRBJ1-1	ASSYSNTFMNTEAF
TRBV5-1	TRBJ1-2	ASSLAAGGYNYGYT
TRBV29-1	TRBJ1-3	SVAQASGNTIY
TRBV3-1/TRBV3-2	TRBJ2-5	ASSQPGQLKETQY
TRBV24-1	TRBJ2-1	ATSDLVPGQGTLYNEQF
TRBV5-1	TRBJ1-6	ASSLWTDNSPLH
TRBV7-2	TRBJ1-4	ASSLGGGEKLF
TRBV19	TRBJ2-3	ASSIGLAGSSDTQY
TRBV6-6	TRBJ2-7	ASSDRRGSYEQY
TRBV18	TRBJ1-3	ASSLGQGRSGNTIY